What follows is one T cell receptor (beta chain) and its context. Its matching antigen is unknown. The entry originates in a study of CD8+ T cells in alopecia areata. About the study: Twice daily, treated patients received 5 to 10 mg of oral tofacitinib. The study gave tofacitinib for 6 to 18 months, then 6 months off drug.

Reverse transcription of extracted RNA yielded cDNA, which provided the sequencing template. The data were produced by immunoSEQ multiplex PCR, yet TCRdb's version contains in-frame clones alone and is incomplete. The data show about 150,000 clones, 47% seen once. Study-level points and caveats: Affected scalp, especially in alopecia totalis/universalis, had a higher clonality than normal scalp did.

The CDR3 is made up of 14 amino acids. Losses at the gene ends were 4 bases for V and 8 bases for J; bases not matched to a gene: 5. The germline gives CDR1 SQVTM, CDR2 ANQGSEA. Material: CD4+ T cells sorted from blood. This chain connects TRBV29-1 to TRBJ2-1; 13 nucleotides match TRBD2. This TCR derives from a human donor with alopecia areata. The CDR3 sequence: CSVARLAGGYEQFF. CDR3 sequence (DNA): TGCAGCGTTGCACGACTAGCGGGAGGTTATGAGCAGTTCTTC.